What follows is one T cell receptor beta chain and its context. The antigen is undetermined. The entry originates in a study of T cell clones after liver transplantation. As for the study in general: Pre-transplant mixed lymphocyte reactions yielded third-party-reactive TCRbeta sequences as comparators for graft-donor-reactive sequences. Tolerance: complete withdrawal held at least one year, liver enzymes staying within twice normal. Findings and caveats of the study: Donor-reactive sequences fell more than third party-reactive ones, suggesting partial deletion.

V was trimmed by 1 base and J by 3 bases, leaving 1 base between them. Germline CDR1 and CDR2: GTSNPN and SVGIG (reference sequence). The CDR3 has 11 amino acids. Clones were sequenced by immunoSEQ multiplex PCR, and TCRdb holds only the in-frame ones, with some missing. The table lists approximately 25,000 clones, almost 70% of them singletons. Unstimulated PBMCs were sorted into CD3+CD4+ and CD3+CD8+ populations. The rearrangement links TRBV30 to TRBJ1-5; D is ambiguous. This sequence originates from a human donor who received a liver transplant. The sample in question was CD4+ T cells from blood, obtained before liver transplant. The CDR3 coding sequence is TGTGCCTGGAGTGCCAATCAGCCCCAGCATTTT. Translation gives CAWSANQPQHF.